What follows is one T cell receptor (beta chain) and its context. The antigen is unknown. Germline lookup yields CDR1 SGHTA and CDR2 FQGNSA. J lost 11 bases, V lost 6 bases, and 7 bases had no gene match. This CDR3 contains 12 residues. The PCR employed 60 Vbeta primers together with 13 Jbeta primers. Assay used: immunoSEQ multiplex PCR; TCRdb lists only in-frame clones, some missing. The sample has roughly 190,000 clones, around 78% seen once; the top ten hold 2% to 2.5%. These data originate in a study of cytomegalovirus exposure and HLA in healthy donors. Study-wide results and caveats: The study recorded fewer than 200 TCR beta chains that were cytomegalovirus-associated. Immune exposure information available was restricted to CMV serostatus.

The clonotype originates from a woman aged 25-40 years in good health and CMV-seropositive. The sample comprised PBMCs. The J gene is TRBJ1-1, the V gene TRBV7-2; TRBD1 agrees at 9 bases. CDR3 region: CASSWDRERAFF. For the CDR3, the DNA is TGTGCCAGCAGTTGGGACAGGGAAAGGGCTTTCTTT.